Listed here are 5 T cell receptor beta chains from one sample, sequenced in a study of control samples from healthy donors and cancer patients. Profiling relied on immunoSEQ multiplex PCR, and the TCRdb table lists in-frame clones only, not all of them. The table lists around 250,000 clones, 82% of them singletons. The sequencing sample was made of PBMCs. The receptor set was obtained from a woman aged 55 to 70 with lung cancer.

The rearrangement uses TRBV2 and TRBJ2-5; 7 positions match TRBD1. CDR1 is SNHLY and CDR2 is FYNNEI in the germline V gene. The trim removed 6 bases at V and 1 base at J, leaving 5 bases unmatched. This CDR3 region has 14 residues. The CDR3, as DNA: TGTGCCAGCAGCGCCGGGACAGTCCAAGAGACCCAGTACTTC. This encodes CASSAGTVQETQYF.

The chain's CDR3 is CSASQETQYF. The CDR3 region has the DNA TGCAGTGCCAGCCAAGAGACCCAGTACTTC. V gene TRBV20-1 combines with J gene TRBJ2-5; D is uncertain. V was clipped by 6 bases and J by 1 base, with 3 bases between them. The CDR3 totals 10 residues. The germline V gene encodes CDR1 DFQATT and CDR2 SNEGSKA (reference sequence).

This clone turned up a few times. The gene calls are TRBV2 and TRBJ1-2, with 7 bases matching TRBD1. Germline V CDR1 and CDR2: SNHLY, FYNNEI. There are 16 residues in the CDR3. The trim removed 9 bases at V and 0 bases at J, leaving 13 bases unmatched. In nucleotides, the CDR3 is TGTGCCAGTTTATACTTGGGGACAGCTTCTAACTATGGCTACACCTTC. Residues: CASLYLGTASNYGYTF.

V usage is TRBV7-2 and J usage is TRBJ2-1; 11 bases are shared with TRBD2. V shed 1 base and J 9 bases; nucleotides not matched to a gene: 8. The length of the CDR3 is 16 residues. CDR1 is SGHTA, CDR2 FQGNSA, per germline. CDR3 sequence (DNA): TGTGCCAGCAGCTTAGGACCGGGACTAGCGGTCCTTGAGCAGTTCTTC. This translates into CASSLGPGLAVLEQFF.

This clone turned up a few times. The chain is built from TRBV5-1 and TRBJ2-2; possible D gene TRBD2, 5 bases. There are 15 residues in the CDR3. Trimming left V 0 bases short and J 5 bases short, with 11 bases between. Germline V gene data show CDR1 as SGHRS and CDR2 as YFSETQ. The CDR3 is CASSLGTVGTGELFF. The CDR3 nucleotides are TGCGCCAGCAGCTTGGGGACTGTTGGGACCGGGGAGCTGTTTTTT.